These T cell receptor beta chains were read from a single sample in a study of neoadjuvant nivolumab and ipilimumab in lung cancer. Data came from immunoSEQ multiplex PCR; TCRdb stores just in-frame clones and leaves some out. The profile shows around 30,000 clones, 75% to 85% of them singletons. The sample was tumor tissue, taken after neoadjuvant nivolumab, alone or with ipilimumab, at or shortly before surgery. These TCRs come from an adult with non-small cell lung cancer. Both conserved end residues are part of each CDR3. Each record gives: D gene, J gene, V gene, clone size, CDR3 length, CDR3 DNA, CDR3 protein. The D gene is left open where the match is weak. The size field is filled for only some rows; it gives once, few, many or a size class.

D gene: TRBD1
J gene: TRBJ1-2
V gene: TRBV5-4
clone size: few
CDR3 length: 15
CDR3 DNA: TGTGCCAGCAACATATTAGGACAGGGTGCCTATGGCTACACCTTC
CDR3 protein: CASNILGQGAYGYTF

D gene: -
J gene: TRBJ1-1
V gene: TRBV2
clone size: once
CDR3 length: 12
CDR3 DNA: TGTGCCAGCAGTCAAACCGGGATTGAAGCTTTCTTT
CDR3 protein: CASSQTGIEAFF

D gene: TRBD2
J gene: TRBJ2-5
V gene: TRBV30
clone size: -
CDR3 length: 12
CDR3 DNA: TGTGCCTGGTTAGCGGGAGGAGAGACCCAGTACTTC
CDR3 protein: CAWLAGGETQYF

D gene: TRBD1
J gene: TRBJ2-7
V gene: TRBV28
clone size: -
CDR3 length: 14
CDR3 DNA: TGTGCCAGCAGTCCAGACAGGGCAAAGGGCGAGCAGTACTTC
CDR3 protein: CASSPDRAKGEQYF

D gene: -
J gene: TRBJ2-3
V gene: TRBV7-8
clone size: -
CDR3 length: 13
CDR3 DNA: TGTGCCAGCGATTTCTATGGGGCAGATACGCAGTATTTT
CDR3 protein: CASDFYGADTQYF

D gene: -
J gene: TRBJ1-1
V gene: TRBV5-4
clone size: -
CDR3 length: 15
CDR3 DNA: TGTGCCAGCAGCCCTGGACAGCGCACCAACACTGAAGCTTTCTTT
CDR3 protein: CASSPGQRTNTEAFF

D gene: TRBD2
J gene: TRBJ2-2
V gene: TRBV11-3
clone size: -
CDR3 length: 14
CDR3 DNA: TGTGCCAGCAGTCCGGGGGGGTCAATCGGGGAGCTGTTTTTT
CDR3 protein: CASSPGGSIGELFF

D gene: -
J gene: TRBJ1-1
V gene: TRBV5-1
clone size: -
CDR3 length: 14
CDR3 DNA: TGCGCCAGCAGCTTGGCGGGCCAGGGTACTGAAGCTTTCTTT
CDR3 protein: CASSLAGQGTEAFF

D gene: -
J gene: TRBJ2-3
V gene: TRBV7-2
clone size: -
CDR3 length: 12
CDR3 DNA: TGTGCCAGCAGCTCGTACACAGATACGCAGTATTTT
CDR3 protein: CASSSYTDTQYF

D gene: -
J gene: TRBJ1-3
V gene: TRBV7-2
clone size: -
CDR3 length: 15
CDR3 DNA: TGTGCCAGCAGCCAAAACATGGGAACTGGAAACACCATATATTTT
CDR3 protein: CASSQNMGTGNTIYF

D gene: -
J gene: TRBJ2-6
V gene: TRBV7-2
clone size: -
CDR3 length: 16
CDR3 DNA: TGTGCCAGCAGCCCCCGCGCGGGGACTGGGGCCAACGTCCTGACTTTC
CDR3 protein: CASSPRAGTGANVLTF

D gene: TRBD2
J gene: TRBJ2-1
V gene: TRBV6-5
clone size: -
CDR3 length: 15
CDR3 DNA: TGTGCCAGCAGCCTTTGGCGGGGGGCCAGCCTCGGGGAGTTCTTC
CDR3 protein: CASSLWRGASLGEFF

D gene: -
J gene: TRBJ2-4
V gene: TRBV5-6
clone size: once
CDR3 length: 19
CDR3 DNA: TGTGCCAGCAGCATGGGGGGCCTATCACAACTATTAGCCAAAAACATTCAGTACTTC
CDR3 protein: CASSMGGLSQLLAKNIQYF

D gene: -
J gene: TRBJ1-1
V gene: TRBV5-5
clone size: -
CDR3 length: 13
CDR3 DNA: TGTGCCAGCAGCTTGGAAGGGAACACTGAAGCTTTCTTT
CDR3 protein: CASSLEGNTEAFF

D gene: -
J gene: TRBJ2-1
V gene: TRBV9
clone size: -
CDR3 length: 12
CDR3 DNA: TGTGCCAGCAGCTTCTCCGAGGGTGAGCAGTTCTTC
CDR3 protein: CASSFSEGEQFF

D gene: TRBD1
J gene: TRBJ2-7
V gene: TRBV2
clone size: -
CDR3 length: 15
CDR3 DNA: TGTGCCAGCAGAGCACAGGGGGAAAGCTCCTACGAGCAGTACTTC
CDR3 protein: CASRAQGESSYEQYF

D gene: -
J gene: TRBJ2-7
V gene: TRBV7-9
clone size: -
CDR3 length: 14
CDR3 DNA: TGTGCCAGCAGCTTAGCAGGCTTCTCCTACGAGCAGTACTTC
CDR3 protein: CASSLAGFSYEQYF

D gene: -
J gene: TRBJ1-2
V gene: TRBV5-4
clone size: -
CDR3 length: 14
CDR3 DNA: TGTGCCAGCAGCTTGACAGGGAATAACTATGGCTACACCTTC
CDR3 protein: CASSLTGNNYGYTF

D gene: -
J gene: TRBJ1-3
V gene: TRBV6-1
clone size: -
CDR3 length: 13
CDR3 DNA: TGTGCCAGCAGTGAAATGTCTGGAAACACCATATATTTT
CDR3 protein: CASSEMSGNTIYF

D gene: -
J gene: TRBJ1-1
V gene: TRBV19
clone size: -
CDR3 length: 14
CDR3 DNA: TGTGCCAGTAGTCGGGACCGGGGGAACACTGAAGCTTTCTTT
CDR3 protein: CASSRDRGNTEAFF

D gene: -
J gene: TRBJ2-1
V gene: TRBV14
clone size: -
CDR3 length: 16
CDR3 DNA: TGTGCCAGCAGCCTCCACACGGGAGTCTCCTACAATGAGCAGTTCTTC
CDR3 protein: CASSLHTGVSYNEQFF

D gene: -
J gene: TRBJ1-1
V gene: TRBV18
clone size: -
CDR3 length: 16
CDR3 DNA: TGTGCCAGCTCACCGCAGGGGCTAGGGGGTGTCACTGAAGCTTTCTTT
CDR3 protein: CASSPQGLGGVTEAFF

D gene: -
J gene: TRBJ1-1
V gene: TRBV18
clone size: -
CDR3 length: 14
CDR3 DNA: TGTGCCAGCTCACCGCGAGAAATCCACACTGAAGCTTTCTTT
CDR3 protein: CASSPREIHTEAFF

D gene: -
J gene: TRBJ1-1
V gene: TRBV7-2
clone size: -
CDR3 length: 15
CDR3 DNA: TGTGCCAGCAGCTTAATGGTTCAGGGTAACACTGAAGCTTTCTTT
CDR3 protein: CASSLMVQGNTEAFF

D gene: -
J gene: TRBJ2-7
V gene: TRBV7-9
clone size: -
CDR3 length: 14
CDR3 DNA: TGTGCCAGCAGCGTTTTGGGACCGCCGGGCGAGCAGTACTTC
CDR3 protein: CASSVLGPPGEQYF

D gene: -
J gene: TRBJ1-1
V gene: TRBV11-3
clone size: -
CDR3 length: 14
CDR3 DNA: TGTGCCAGCAGCTGGTTGGGGGGGGCCGCTGAAGCTTTCTTT
CDR3 protein: CASSWLGGAAEAFF

D gene: -
J gene: TRBJ2-2
V gene: TRBV4-3
clone size: once
CDR3 length: 14
CDR3 DNA: TGCGCCAGCAGGCGCGGCGCGAACACCGGGGAGCTGTTTTTT
CDR3 protein: CASRRGANTGELFF

D gene: TRBD1
J gene: TRBJ1-2
V gene: TRBV2
clone size: -
CDR3 length: 12
CDR3 DNA: TGTGCCAGCAGCGGGACAGGGAGGGGCTACACCTTC
CDR3 protein: CASSGTGRGYTF

D gene: TRBD1
J gene: TRBJ1-4
V gene: TRBV7-9
clone size: -
CDR3 length: 16
CDR3 DNA: TGTGCCAGCAGCTATGGACAGGGGAGGATTTATGAAAAACTGTTTTTT
CDR3 protein: CASSYGQGRIYEKLFF

D gene: TRBD2
J gene: TRBJ2-7
V gene: TRBV4-2
clone size: -
CDR3 length: 18
CDR3 DNA: TGTGCCAGCAGCCAAGAACTACTAGCGGGTGCAATCTCCTACGAGCAGTACTTC
CDR3 protein: CASSQELLAGAISYEQYF

D gene: TRBD1
J gene: TRBJ1-4
V gene: TRBV2
clone size: -
CDR3 length: 14
CDR3 DNA: TGTGCGACCAGGGGGGACAGCAAAAATGAAAAACTGTTTTTT
CDR3 protein: CATRGDSKNEKLFF

D gene: TRBD1
J gene: TRBJ1-1
V gene: TRBV5-6
clone size: -
CDR3 length: 15
CDR3 DNA: TGTGCCAGCGAGGGGACAGGGGCGTCGAACACTGAAGCTTTCTTT
CDR3 protein: CASEGTGASNTEAFF

D gene: -
J gene: TRBJ2-5
V gene: TRBV30
clone size: -
CDR3 length: 13
CDR3 DNA: TGTGCCTGGAGTGCCGACTTACAAGAGACCCAGTACTTC
CDR3 protein: CAWSADLQETQYF

D gene: -
J gene: TRBJ2-1
V gene: TRBV7-9
clone size: -
CDR3 length: 16
CDR3 DNA: TGTGCCAGCAGCCCCCGGACAGGGAGGGCCTACAATGAGCAGTTCTTC
CDR3 protein: CASSPRTGRAYNEQFF

D gene: TRBD2
J gene: TRBJ2-3
V gene: TRBV6-1
clone size: -
CDR3 length: 14
CDR3 DNA: TGTGCCAGCAGGCCGGGAGGACTCTCGGATACGCAGTATTTT
CDR3 protein: CASRPGGLSDTQYF

D gene: -
J gene: TRBJ2-7
V gene: TRBV7-2
clone size: -
CDR3 length: 15
CDR3 DNA: TGTGCCAGCAGCAACCGGGGAGGCCGTTGGGGAGAGCAGTACTTC
CDR3 protein: CASSNRGGRWGEQYF

D gene: -
J gene: TRBJ1-4
V gene: TRBV4-2
clone size: -
CDR3 length: 17
CDR3 DNA: TGTGCCAGCAGCCAACCCAAGGCAGGGATCGGTAATGAAAAACTGTTTTTT
CDR3 protein: CASSQPKAGIGNEKLFF

D gene: TRBD1
J gene: TRBJ2-7
V gene: TRBV5-1
clone size: few
CDR3 length: 14
CDR3 DNA: TGCGCCAGCTACCCCGGGACAGGGGTACACGAGCAGTACTTC
CDR3 protein: CASYPGTGVHEQYF

D gene: -
J gene: TRBJ1-2
V gene: TRBV28
clone size: -
CDR3 length: 15
CDR3 DNA: TGTGCCAGCAGTCGAAAACTAACAGGGCCTAGAGGCTACACCTTC
CDR3 protein: CASSRKLTGPRGYTF

D gene: TRBD1
J gene: TRBJ1-1
V gene: TRBV5-1
clone size: -
CDR3 length: 14
CDR3 DNA: TGCGCCAGCAGTACCCAGGGGGGAAATACTGAAGCTTTCTTT
CDR3 protein: CASSTQGGNTEAFF